Each of the 21 T cell receptor beta chains below was sequenced from the same sample in a study of blood T cell repertoires in COVID-19. Assay: immunoSEQ multiplex PCR; the TCRdb copy retains only in-frame clones and omits some. The repertoire has about 520,000 clones, over 75% of them found once; the top ten carry about 3.2%. The sample consisted of peripheral blood. These receptor sequences come from a human donor in a cohort sampled during active COVID-19.

This clone has just one count. The chain combines TRBV7-9 with TRBJ1-4, with 7 bases that match TRBD1. Per the germline V gene, CDR1 is SEHNR and CDR2 is FQNEAQ (reference sequence). This CDR3 is 14 amino acids long. V lost 8 bases to trimming and J lost 2 bases; unmatched junction nucleotides: 5. The CDR3 DNA follows: TGTGCCAGCCCAATGGGACAGACTAATGAAAAACTGTTTTTT. Its protein is CASPMGQTNEKLFF.

A single count supports this clone. The chain recombines TRBV19 with TRBJ2-7, with 9 bases aligning to TRBD2. The CDR3 loop spans 14 amino acids. Germline loops: CDR1 LNHDA, CDR2 SQIVND (reference sequence). After removal of 6 bases from V and 0 bases from J, the junction contained 3 bases not matched to a gene. For the CDR3, the DNA is TGTGCCAGTAGCTCTAGCGGGACCTCCTACGAGCAGTACTTC. Protein product: CASSSSGTSYEQYF.

This clone occurred once. J is TRBJ1-4 and V is TRBV6-5; D call uncertain. The CDR3 is 15 amino acids. Looked up from germline, CDR1 is MNHEY and CDR2 is SVGAGI. V gave up 0 bases and J gave up 10 bases, with 15 bases separating them. CDR3 in amino acids: CASSYSHGEGGKLFF. In DNA form, the CDR3 reads TGTGCCAGCAGTTACTCACACGGGGAGGGCGGAAAACTGTTTTTT.

This chain joins TRBV7-9 and TRBJ2-2; TRBD2 matches 11 bases. The CDR3 spans 19 residues. Germline-derived CDR1 and CDR2 are SEHNR and FQNEAQ (reference sequence). J was trimmed by 1 base and V by 1 base; bases with no gene match: 8. CDR3 loop: CASSLGGSGRALNTGELFF. For the CDR3, the DNA is TGTGCCAGCAGCTTAGGTGGTAGCGGGAGGGCCTTGAACACCGGGGAGCTGTTTTTT.

V usage is TRBV28 and J usage is TRBJ2-2, with TRBD2 matching 9 bases. Germline values: CDR1 MDHEN, CDR2 SYDVKM. After removal of 6 bases from V and 4 bases from J, the junction contained 9 bases not matched to a gene. This CDR3 spans 16 amino acids. CDR3 nucleotides: TGTGCCAGCAGCCCTATAGCGGGAGCGGTCACCGGGGAGCTGTTTTTT. Its translation: CASSPIAGAVTGELFF. The full variable domain, in which reference TRBV28 and TRBJ2-2 provide the parts outside the CDR3, is DVKVTQSSRYLVKRTGEKVFLECVQDMDHENMFWYRQDPGLGLRLIYFSYDVKMKEKGDIPEGYSVSREKKERFSLILESASTNQTSMYLCASSPIAGAVTGELFFGEGSRLTVL.

This clone was counted between two and nine times. The chain uses TRBV5-8 and TRBJ2-7; 8 positions agree with TRBD1. V lost 0 bases, J lost 3 bases, and 2 bases stayed unmatched. Germline CDR1 and CDR2: SGHTS and YDEGEE. The CDR3 consists of 14 residues. This CDR3 is CASSLGDRGYEQYF. In DNA, the CDR3 is TGTGCCAGCAGCTTGGGAGACAGGGGCTACGAGCAGTACTTC.

This chain joins TRBV5-4 and TRBJ2-7, with D tentatively TRBD1 (5 bases). The CDR3 sequence is 14 residues long. Germline V gene data show CDR1 as SGHNT and CDR2 as YYREEE (reference sequence). V lost 3 bases and J lost 2, with 12 bases in between. The CDR3 reads CASSSRKGTYEQYF. CDR3 DNA: TGTGCCAGCAGCTCCCGTAAGGGGACCTACGAGCAGTACTTC. The complete variable domain, with remaining parts taken from reference TRBV5-4 and TRBJ2-7, reads ETGVTQSPTHLIKTRGQQVTLRCSSQSGHNTVSWYQQALGQGPQFIFQYYREEENGRGNFPPRFSGLQFPNYSSELNVNALELDDSALYLCASSSRKGTYEQYFGPGTRLTVT.

The chain is built from TRBV30 and TRBJ1-1; D remains unclear. There are 13 residues in the CDR3. Trimming left V 2 bases short and J 4 bases short, with 11 bases between. Per germline, CDR1 GTSNPN and CDR2 SVGIG (reference sequence). CDR3 in amino acids: CAWSSRPGTEAFF. In nucleotides, the CDR3 is TGTGCCTGGAGTTCCCGGCCGGGCACTGAAGCTTTCTTT.

The gene calls are TRBV30 and TRBJ1-6, with D possibly being TRBD1 (6 bases). Germline V lookup: CDR1 GTSNPN, CDR2 SVGIG (reference sequence). CDR3 length equals 14 residues. V lost 2 bases and J lost 5, with 10 bases in between. The CDR3 DNA reads as TGTGCCTGGAGTACCGGACAGAATAATTCACCCCTCCACTTT. As protein: CAWSTGQNNSPLHF.

The V and J genes are TRBV5-1 and TRBJ2-2, with D perhaps matching TRBD2 (6 bases). V was pared by 7 bases and J by 0 bases, with 13 bases between. The length of the CDR3 is 15 residues. Germline loops: CDR1 SGHRS, CDR2 YFSETQ. CDR3 amino acids: CASGTGTSNTGELFF. CDR3 DNA: TGCGCCAGCGGAACCGGGACTTCGAACACCGGGGAGCTGTTTTTT.

The chain links TRBV7-8 to TRBJ2-7, with D possibly matching TRBD2 (5 bases). V was clipped by 1 base and J by 7 bases, with 14 bases between them. The CDR3 is 14 residues long. Per the germline V gene, CDR1 is SGHVS and CDR2 is FQNEAQ. In DNA form, the CDR3 reads TGTGCCAGCAGCTTAGATGGCGGCCCGGGGGAGCAGTACTTC. The encoded protein is CASSLDGGPGEQYF.

The genes are TRBV6-1 and TRBJ2-5; 13 nucleotides line up with TRBD2. The V segment lost 3 bases and the J segment 5 bases; nucleotides outside the gene matches: 9. The CDR3 runs to 17 residues. The germline CDR1 and CDR2 sequences are MNHNS and SASEGT. The CDR3 DNA follows: TGTGCCAGCAGTGACCCACTAGCGGGAGGGCTCTGGGAGACCCAGTACTTC. Encoded protein: CASSDPLAGGLWETQYF.

The chain joins TRBV7-2 to TRBJ2-1; perhaps TRBD1 as D (5 bases). The V end was cut by 5 bases, the J end by 5 bases, with 16 bases between. The CDR3 runs to 15 residues. Germline V lookup: CDR1 SGHTA, CDR2 FQGNSA. CDR3 sequence: CASSRRQLSNNEQFF. The CDR3 region has the DNA TGTGCCAGCAGCCGCCGACAGTTATCAAACAATGAGCAGTTCTTC.

A single count supports this clone. The chain links TRBV24-1 to TRBJ2-3; unclear D gene. The CDR3 has 15 residues. V was clipped by 3 bases and J by 2 bases, with 11 bases between them. Germline-derived CDR1 and CDR2 are KGHDR and SFDVKD. The CDR3, as DNA: TGTGCCACCAGTGATCCTAGTCGCCCCACAGATACGCAGTATTTT. Protein product: CATSDPSRPTDTQYF.

The chain has TRBV27 and TRBJ2-1; TRBD1 is a possible D gene (5 bases). The V and J ends lost 3 bases and 0 bases respectively, with 15 bases between them. Germline V gene data show CDR1 as MNHEY and CDR2 as SMNVEV (reference sequence). This CDR3 comprises 17 residues. The CDR3 sequence: CASSFSLTEISYNEQFF. DNA for the CDR3: TGTGCCAGCAGTTTCTCACTGACAGAAATCTCCTACAATGAGCAGTTCTTC.

This rearrangement joins TRBV5-1 to TRBJ2-7; 8 bases line up with TRBD2. CDR1 SGHRS and CDR2 YFSETQ come from the germline V gene. V shed 3 bases and J 2 bases; nucleotides not matched to a gene: 7. The CDR3 spans 15 residues. The CDR3 reads CASSSQGSGTYEQYF. The DNA of the CDR3 is TGCGCCAGCAGCTCCCAGGGTAGCGGGACCTACGAGCAGTACTTC.

This clone has a single count. The gene calls are TRBV28 and TRBJ2-1, with 10 bases that match TRBD2. The CDR3 runs 16 residues. Germline lookup yields CDR1 MDHEN and CDR2 SYDVKM. Trimming cost V 6 bases and J 4 bases; bases outside gene matches: 9. The CDR3 loop reads CASRGPSGSFYNEQFF. The DNA for the CDR3 is TGTGCCAGCAGGGGACCTAGCGGGAGCTTTTACAATGAGCAGTTCTTC.

For the CDR3, the DNA is TGTGCCAGTAGGCGACAGAGCTCCTACAATGAGCAGTTCTTC. The encoded protein is CASRRQSSYNEQFF. The chain couples TRBV19 to TRBJ2-1; D may be TRBD1 (5 bases). Trimming pared 6 bases from V and 0 bases from J, leaving 9 bases between. Germline assignment: CDR1 LNHDA and CDR2 SQIVND (reference sequence). CDR3 length: 14 residues.

The V gene is TRBV7-2, the J gene TRBJ1-1; D is undetermined. CDR3 length: 13 residues. V was pared by 1 base and J by 2 bases, with 5 bases between. Looked up from germline, CDR1 is SGHTA and CDR2 is FQGNSA. The CDR3 bases are TGTGCCAGCAGCTTAGGGAGTAACACTGAAGCTTTCTTT. Translating it yields CASSLGSNTEAFF.

The table lists this clone with a few counts. The genes are TRBV28 and TRBJ1-5; 7 bases align to TRBD1. The CDR3 spans 17 residues. Germline CDR1 reads MDHEN; CDR2 reads SYDVKM. With V trimmed by 6 bases and J by 0 bases, 11 bases remained unmatched. The CDR3 DNA reads TGTGCCAGCAGGAAAGGGACAGAAAGAAGTAGCAATCAGCCCCAGCATTTT. This sequence encodes CASRKGTERSSNQPQHF.

The chain links TRBV6-5 to TRBJ1-4; 8 bases map to TRBD1. The J segment lost 7 bases and the V segment lost 2 bases, leaving 3 bases of the junction unmatched. The germline gives CDR1 MNHEY, CDR2 SVGAGI. The CDR3 is 14 amino acids. CDR3: CASSYGQGGEKLFF. Written as DNA, the CDR3 is TGTGCCAGCAGTTACGGACAGGGCGGTGAAAAACTGTTTTTT.